This T cell receptor (beta chain) was found in a study of response to subunit inactivated influenza vaccine. TCRdb processed the RT-PCR reads anew with MiXCR; each CDR3 protein has one entry. The sample includes 600,000 to 850,000 distinct CDR3 sequences, 13% to 15% of them seen just once. This clonotype was seen a handful of times. The CDR3 sequence is 19 residues long. Germline assignment: CDR1 LGHDT and CDR2 YNNKEL (reference sequence). The J segment lost 3 bases and the V segment lost 2 bases, leaving 12 bases of the junction unmatched. This sequence joins TRBV3-1 and TRBJ2-4; TRBD1 aligns across 11 bases. The sequenced sample was PBMCs from blood, obtained less than 15 days before vaccination. The clonotype originates from a man over 45 who received an inactivated influenza vaccine. DNA of the CDR3: TGTGCCAGCAGCCAATGGTCTGGACAGGGGGCGCAAGGCAAAAACATTCAGTACTTC. Protein sequence: CASSQWSGQGAQGKNIQYF.